This T cell receptor beta chain came from a study of cytomegalovirus exposure and HLA in healthy donors. Study-level points and caveats: Within a later analysis, the majority of CMV-associated TCR beta chains appeared HLA-restricted. Later analysis demonstrated an association between a missense DCLRE1C variant and TCR beta V- and J-gene trimming.

About this clone itself: Its antigen is unknown.

V was cut by 4 bases and J by 0 bases, with 16 bases left in between. This CDR3 is 16 amino acids long. Germline CDR1 SGHDT, CDR2 YYEEEE. The study ran its PCR with 60 Vbeta and 13 Jbeta primers. Using immunoSEQ multiplex PCR, the repertoire was profiled, and TCRdb retains in-frame clones only, with some absent. The sample comprises about 190,000 clones, 81% of which are singletons, and around 3.9% rests with the top ten. The receptor's source is a man over 45 in good health and CMV-seronegative. This sequence joins TRBV5-6 and TRBJ1-1; D possibly corresponds to TRBD1 (5 bases). The sample consisted of PBMCs. The CDR3 DNA reads as TGTGCCAGCAGCCGCCAGGGACTGCGAATGAACACTGAAGCTTTCTTT. This translates into CASSRQGLRMNTEAFF.